This passage covers 8 T cell receptor beta chains from one sample sequenced in a study of cytomegalovirus exposure and HLA in healthy donors. A multiplex PCR was run with 60 Vbeta primers and 13 Jbeta primers. The data were produced by immunoSEQ multiplex PCR, yet TCRdb's version contains in-frame clones alone and is incomplete. Of 95,000 to 150,000 clones listed, roughly 85% were seen once; the top ten hold more than 3.5%. The sequenced sample consisted of PBMCs. The receptors were gathered from a woman between 40 and 50 years old in good health and CMV-seropositive.

The chain couples TRBV28 to TRBJ1-1; 9 positions match TRBD1. Unmatched junction bases numbered 9, after V lost 10 bases and J lost 0 bases. Germline lookup yields CDR1 MDHEN and CDR2 SYDVKM. The CDR3 contains 15 residues. The CDR3 nucleotides read TGTGCCACCTCCGGGACAGGGCAAATGAACACTGAAGCTTTCTTT. This encodes CATSGTGQMNTEAFF.

As DNA, the CDR3 is TGTGCCAGTAGTATAGTGGGGAGGGGACGAGAAGAGACCCAGTACTTC. Translated: CASSIVGRGREETQYF. This chain links TRBV19 with TRBJ2-5, with 7 bases that match TRBD2. The CDR3 spans 16 residues. The trim removed 1 base at V and 3 bases at J, leaving 8 bases unmatched. Per germline, CDR1 LNHDA and CDR2 SQIVND (reference sequence).

This chain uses TRBV6-6 with TRBJ1-1; 8 nucleotides match TRBD1. The CDR3 length is 13 residues. The V segment lost 5 bases and the J segment 4 bases; nucleotides outside the gene matches: 3. Germline loops: CDR1 MNHNY, CDR2 SVGAGI (reference sequence). The chain's CDR3 is CASSLDRATEAFF. The DNA for the CDR3 is TGTGCCAGCAGTCTGGACAGGGCCACTGAAGCTTTCTTT.

The chain has TRBV15 and TRBJ1-1; no clear D gene. Germline V gene sequence: CDR1 LNHNV, CDR2 YYDKDF (reference sequence). The CDR3 runs to 16 residues. V was cut by 0 bases and J by 6 bases, with 17 bases left in between. In DNA, the CDR3 is TGTGCCACCAGCAGAGATGCGGCCGGGAATAACGCTGAAGCTTTCTTT. It specifies CATSRDAAGNNAEAFF.

The chain is built from TRBV5-6 and TRBJ2-1; possible D gene TRBD1, 5 bases. This CDR3 spans 13 amino acids. Deletions cut 3 bases from V and 5 bases from J, with 9 bases between. CDR1 and CDR2 from the germline V gene are SGHDT and YYEEEE. In nucleotides, the CDR3 is TGTGCCAGCAGCTCCCAGGGTAACAATGAGCAGTTCTTC. Translated: CASSSQGNNEQFF.

The chain employs TRBV9 and TRBJ2-2; possibly TRBD2 for D (5 bases). The CDR3 totals 13 residues. Per germline, CDR1 SGDLS and CDR2 YYNGEE. Between the trimmed V and J ends, which lost 5 bases and 2 bases, there was a span of 7 bases. The CDR3 here is CASREENTGELFF. The CDR3 DNA reads as TGTGCCAGCAGGGAGGAAAACACCGGGGAGCTGTTTTTT.

V is TRBV19 and J is TRBJ1-5; 7 bases map to TRBD1. Germline V gives CDR1 LNHDA, CDR2 SQIVND (reference sequence). The length of the CDR3 is 15 residues. V lost 1 base to trimming and J lost 3 bases; unmatched junction nucleotides: 3. For the CDR3, the DNA is TGTGCCAGTAGTATAGGGACAGGCACCAATCAGCCCCAGCATTTT. Amino acid sequence: CASSIGTGTNQPQHF.

The chain recombines TRBV6-1 with TRBJ1-2, with a possible D match to TRBD1 (6 bases). Germline-derived CDR1 and CDR2 are MNHNS and SASEGT. Trimming pared 0 bases from V and 7 bases from J, leaving 15 bases between. The CDR3 is 15 residues long. This CDR3 is CASSEALRGAGGYTF. CDR3 sequence (DNA): TGTGCCAGCAGTGAAGCGCTTCGGGGGGCCGGTGGCTACACCTTC.